This TCR beta chain was recovered during a study of Ad26.COV2.S vaccination and SARS-CoV-2 variants. Study context: Donor was one of the participants in the Ad26.COV2.S arm of the COV1001 trial. The vaccine Ad26.COV2.S was put into the muscle once, or twice with 56 days between. Overall study results and limits: It was found that vaccine and placebo recipients had similar non-spike TCR breadth. Participants in the vaccine arm had higher spike-specific TCR breadth; placebo recipients had lower.

Repertoires were generated with immunoSEQ multiplex PCR, while TCRdb's copy carries only in-frame clones and drops some. The sample comprises approximately 420,000 clones, roughly 88% of which are singletons, and about 4% rests with the top ten. CDR1 GTSNPN and CDR2 SVGIG come from the germline V gene (reference sequence). This CDR3 has 16 amino acids. J was trimmed by 7 bases and V by 2 bases; bases with no gene match: 7. The treatment was: some 19 received Ad26.COV2.S at low or high dose, single or two shots; roughly five received placebo; per-sample allocation not given. Day 63 following the first vaccine or placebo injection was when the samples were taken. Worth noting for this clone: Its cognate antigen is unknown.

V and J are TRBV30 and TRBJ2-3; 15 positions match TRBD2. This receptor was taken from a person between 18 and 65 years old who received the Ad26.COV2.S COVID-19 vaccine or a placebo. This material consisted of peripheral blood, taken in a trial of Ad26.COV2.S vaccine versus placebo. DNA for the CDR3: TGTGCCTGGAGTCGGGGGACTAGCGGGGGGCTGTATACGCAGTATTTT. The encoded protein is CAWSRGTSGGLYTQYF.